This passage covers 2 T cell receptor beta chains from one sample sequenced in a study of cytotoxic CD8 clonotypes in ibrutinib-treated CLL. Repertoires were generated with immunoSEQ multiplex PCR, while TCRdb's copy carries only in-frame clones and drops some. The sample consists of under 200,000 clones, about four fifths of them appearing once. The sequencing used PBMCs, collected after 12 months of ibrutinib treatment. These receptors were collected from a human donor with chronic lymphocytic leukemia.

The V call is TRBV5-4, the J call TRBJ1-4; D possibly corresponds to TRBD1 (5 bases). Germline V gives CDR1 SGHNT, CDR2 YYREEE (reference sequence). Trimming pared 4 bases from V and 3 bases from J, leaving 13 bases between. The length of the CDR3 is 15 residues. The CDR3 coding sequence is TGTGCCAGCAGCCCAGGGTCGGGGTCTAATGAAAAACTGTTTTTT. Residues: CASSPGSGSNEKLFF.

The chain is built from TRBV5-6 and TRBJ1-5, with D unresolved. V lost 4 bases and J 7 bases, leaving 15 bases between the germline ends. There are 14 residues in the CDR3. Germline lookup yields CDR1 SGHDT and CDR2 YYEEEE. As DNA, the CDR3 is TGTGCCAGCAGCCTCAAAGCGGGCCCGCAGCCCCAGCATTTT. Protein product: CASSLKAGPQPQHF. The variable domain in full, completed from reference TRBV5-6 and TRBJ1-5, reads DAGVTQSPTHLIKTRGQQVTLRCSPKSGHDTVSWYQQALGQGPQFIFQYYEEEERQRGNFPDRFSGHQFPNYSSELNVNALLLGDSALYLCASSLKAGPQPQHFGDGTRLSIL.